This T cell receptor (beta chain) was obtained from a study of shared clonotypes between healthy human individuals. CDR1 and CDR2 from the germline V gene are SGHRS and YFSETQ. This CDR3 is built from 18 residues. V was shortened by 0 bases and J by 5 bases, with 20 bases between the two germline ends. Only in-frame clones appear in the TCRdb table, and some are missing; sequencing was by immunoSEQ multiplex PCR. The sample lists approximately 740,000 clones; over 65% were seen once. Donors, without exception, were Caucasian adults residing in Nashville, Tennessee. The chain is built from TRBV5-1 and TRBJ2-2, with D perhaps matching TRBD2 (5 bases). The sequence derives from a woman younger than 45 in good health. Sequenced: memory CD4+ T cells sorted from blood. Stated subset: CD45RA-negative fraction. CDR3 in DNA: TGCGCCAGCAGCTTGGTTCGTAGCGCCGGAGAAGGAACCGGGGAGCTGTTTTTT. Protein: CASSLVRSAGEGTGELFF.